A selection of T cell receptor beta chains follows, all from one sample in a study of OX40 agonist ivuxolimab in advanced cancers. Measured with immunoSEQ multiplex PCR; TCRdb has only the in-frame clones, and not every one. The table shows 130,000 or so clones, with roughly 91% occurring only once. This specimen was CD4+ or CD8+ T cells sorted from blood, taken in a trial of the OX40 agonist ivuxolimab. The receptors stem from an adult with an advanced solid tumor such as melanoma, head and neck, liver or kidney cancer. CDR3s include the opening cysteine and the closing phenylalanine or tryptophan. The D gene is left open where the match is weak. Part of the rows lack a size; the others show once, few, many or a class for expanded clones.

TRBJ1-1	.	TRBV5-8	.	CASSQRTLNTEAFF	TGTGCCAGCAGCCAACGGACGTTGAACACTGAAGCTTTCTTT
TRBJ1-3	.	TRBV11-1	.	CASSEIDASGNTIYF	TGTGCCAGCAGCGAAATCGACGCCTCTGGAAACACCATATATTTT
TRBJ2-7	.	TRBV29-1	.	CSVEDQAPPYEQYF	TGCAGCGTTGAAGATCAGGCACCTCCCTACGAGCAGTACTTC
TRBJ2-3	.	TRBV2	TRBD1	CASRGPPGQGASTDTQYF	TGTGCCAGCAGGGGACCCCCCGGGCAGGGGGCTAGCACAGATACGCAGTATTTT
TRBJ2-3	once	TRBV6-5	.	CASSSYRDTQYF	TGTGCCAGCAGTTCCTATCGGGATACGCAGTATTTT
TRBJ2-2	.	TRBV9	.	CASTVGNLHTGELFF	TGTGCCAGCACCGTGGGGAACCTCCACACCGGGGAGCTGTTTTTT
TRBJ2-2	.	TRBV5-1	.	CASSLGTVRYTGELFF	TGCGCCAGCAGCTTGGGGACGGTTCGTTACACCGGGGAGCTGTTTTTT
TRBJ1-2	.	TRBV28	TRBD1	CASSTQGGGLRFFGYTF	TGTGCCAGCAGTACCCAGGGGGGGGGCCTCCGGTTCTTTGGCTACACCTTC
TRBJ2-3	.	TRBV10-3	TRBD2	CAIASTSGSVSDTQYF	TGTGCCATCGCAAGCACTAGCGGGAGTGTGTCAGATACGCAGTATTTT
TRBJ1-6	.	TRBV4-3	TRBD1	CASSQVRGQGDSPLHF	TGCGCCAGCAGCCAAGTAAGAGGACAGGGGGATTCACCCCTCCACTTT
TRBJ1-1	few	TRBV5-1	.	CASSFLQGNTEAFF	TGCGCCAGCAGCTTCCTCCAGGGGAACACTGAAGCTTTCTTT
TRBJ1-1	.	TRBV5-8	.	CASTPWTTEAFF	TGTGCCAGCACCCCCTGGACCACTGAAGCTTTCTTT
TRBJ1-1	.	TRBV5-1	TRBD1	CASSSGTAIAEAFF	TGCGCCAGCAGCTCTGGGACAGCTATTGCCGAAGCTTTCTTT
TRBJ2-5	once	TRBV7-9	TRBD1	CASSWERQGQETQYF	TGTGCCAGCAGCTGGGAGCGACAGGGACAAGAGACCCAGTACTTC
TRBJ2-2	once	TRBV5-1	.	CASSLVAVANTGELFF	TGCGCCAGCAGCTTGGTGGCAGTTGCGAACACCGGGGAGCTGTTTTTT
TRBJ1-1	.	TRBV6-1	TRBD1	CASNRQGGTEAFF	TGTGCCAGCAATAGACAGGGGGGAACTGAAGCTTTCTTT
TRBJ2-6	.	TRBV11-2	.	CASSHWGTGANVLTF	TGTGCCAGCAGCCATTGGGGGACTGGGGCCAACGTCCTGACTTTC
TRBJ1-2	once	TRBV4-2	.	CASSLDQGGGYTF	TGTGCCAGCAGCTTAGATCAGGGAGGTGGCTACACCTTC
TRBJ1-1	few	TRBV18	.	CASSRTQHTEAFF	TGTGCCAGCTCACGGACTCAACACACTGAAGCTTTCTTT
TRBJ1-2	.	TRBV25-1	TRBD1	CASSDDRGWAYGYTF	TGTGCCAGCAGTGACGACAGGGGTTGGGCCTATGGCTACACCTTC
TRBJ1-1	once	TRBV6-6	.	CASSYSAARNTEAFF	TGTGCCAGCAGTTACTCGGCAGCCAGGAACACTGAAGCTTTCTTT
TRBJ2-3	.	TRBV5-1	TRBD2	CASNLRAGTSGRSTDTQYF	TGCGCCAGCAACTTGAGGGCCGGGACTAGCGGGAGGAGCACAGATACGCAGTATTTT
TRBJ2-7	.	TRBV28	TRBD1	CASSFIRDRGTNEQYF	TGTGCCAGCAGTTTCATCCGGGACAGGGGGACAAACGAGCAGTACTTC
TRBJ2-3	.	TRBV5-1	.	CASSLGLSSTDTQYF	TGCGCCAGCAGCTTGGGACTTTCTAGCACAGATACGCAGTATTTT
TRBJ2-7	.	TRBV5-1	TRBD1	CASKPGQGSEQYF	TGCGCCAGCAAGCCGGGACAGGGCTCCGAGCAGTACTTC
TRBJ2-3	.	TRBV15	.	CATSLNGDTQYF	TGTGCCACCAGCTTAAATGGGGATACGCAGTATTTT
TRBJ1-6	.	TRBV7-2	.	CASSLNPGLNSPLHF	TGTGCCAGCAGCTTAAATCCGGGACTTAATTCACCCCTCCACTTT
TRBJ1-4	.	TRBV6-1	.	CASSYGDFQEKLFF	TGTGCCAGCAGTTATGGGGACTTTCAAGAAAAACTGTTTTTT
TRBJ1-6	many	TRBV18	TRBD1	CASSPGTGGIVPLHF	TGTGCCAGCTCACCCGGGACAGGGGGAATCGTCCCCCTCCACTTT
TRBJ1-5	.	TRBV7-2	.	CASSPSTLSNQPQHF	TGTGCCAGCAGCCCGTCGACCCTTAGCAATCAGCCCCAGCATTTT
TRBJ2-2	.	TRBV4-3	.	CASSQGGYSGELFF	TGCGCCAGCAGCCAAGGTGGCTATTCCGGGGAGCTGTTTTTT
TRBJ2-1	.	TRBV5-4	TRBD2	CASSLGGSGTYNEQFF	TGTGCAAGCAGCTTGGGGGGTAGCGGGACCTACAATGAGCAGTTCTTC
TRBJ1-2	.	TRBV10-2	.	CASRLGREGYTF	TGCGCCAGTCGCTTAGGGCGTGAAGGCTACACCTTC
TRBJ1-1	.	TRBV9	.	CASSVSGLMNTEAFF	TGTGCCAGCAGCGTATCAGGGCTCATGAACACTGAAGCTTTCTTT
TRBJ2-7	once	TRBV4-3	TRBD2	CASSQGWGLAPYEQYF	TGCGCCAGCAGCCAAGGCTGGGGACTAGCGCCATACGAGCAGTACTTC
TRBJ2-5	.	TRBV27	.	CASSLSGGFQETQYF	TGTGCCAGCAGTTTATCAGGGGGTTTCCAAGAGACCCAGTACTTC
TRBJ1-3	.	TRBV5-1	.	CASSFQEFSGNTIYF	TGCGCCAGCAGCTTCCAGGAGTTCTCTGGAAACACCATATATTTT
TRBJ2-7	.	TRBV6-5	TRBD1	CASSPWDRGGYEQYF	TGTGCCAGCAGTCCCTGGGACAGGGGAGGGTACGAGCAGTACTTC
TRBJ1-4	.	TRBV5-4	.	CASSQDRAGQRKKLFF	TGTGCCAGCAGCCAAGATCGGGCAGGACAAAGGAAAAAACTGTTTTTT
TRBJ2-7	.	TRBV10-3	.	CAISESAAGGYEQYF	TGTGCCATCAGTGAGTCGGCGGCAGGGGGGTACGAGCAGTACTTC
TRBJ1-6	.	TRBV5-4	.	CASSLAPDDSPLHF	TGTGCCAGCAGCTTGGCTCCAGATGATTCACCCCTCCACTTT
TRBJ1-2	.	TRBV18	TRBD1	CASSLGTGNGYTF	TGTGCCAGCTCCCTCGGGACAGGGAATGGCTACACCTTC
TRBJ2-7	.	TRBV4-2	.	CASSIGYSYEQYF	TGTGCCAGCAGTATCGGCTATTCCTACGAGCAGTACTTC
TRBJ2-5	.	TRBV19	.	CASSGIVGETQYF	TGTGCCAGTAGCGGGATCGTGGGGGAGACCCAGTACTTC
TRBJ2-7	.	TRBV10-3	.	CAITGDYHPYEQYF	TGTGCCATCACCGGGGATTATCACCCCTACGAGCAGTACTTC
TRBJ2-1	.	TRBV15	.	CATSRDQGFKSPFF	TGTGCCACCAGCAGAGATCAGGGCTTTAAAAGTCCGTTCTTC
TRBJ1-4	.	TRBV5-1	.	CASSFRQRVGAGGEKLFF	TGCGCCAGCAGCTTCCGACAAAGAGTGGGGGCCGGGGGTGAAAAACTGTTTTTT
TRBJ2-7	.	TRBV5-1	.	CASSLDGDEQYF	TGCGCCAGCAGCTTGGATGGGGACGAGCAGTACTTC
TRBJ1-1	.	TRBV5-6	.	CASSRTGGAEAFF	TGTGCCAGCAGCCGGACGGGAGGAGCTGAAGCTTTCTTT